This T cell receptor (beta chain) was found in a study of T cell clones after liver transplantation. Clones were read by immunoSEQ multiplex PCR, and TCRdb kept only the in-frame ones, dropping some. The profile shows fewer than 110,000 clones, about 81% of them singletons. V dropped 3 bases and J dropped 7 bases, with 4 bases sitting between them. This CDR3 is 12 amino acids long. Germline CDR1 and CDR2: LNHNV and YYDKDF (reference sequence). On this clone itself: This specimen includes other DNA sequences encoding the same CDR3.

This TCR was sampled from a human patient who received a liver transplant. Some T cells may possibly be graft donor cells. This sequence joins TRBV15 and TRBJ1-6; D is uncertain. This material consisted of CD4+ T cells from blood, taken around 49 months after liver transplant. DNA of the CDR3: TGTGCCACCAGCAGCAGAAATTCACCCCTCCACTTT. Encoded protein: CATSSRNSPLHF.